One sample yielded the 11 T cell receptor beta chains listed below, sequenced in a study of blood T cell repertoires in COVID-19. The protocol was immunoSEQ multiplex PCR, while the TCRdb copy is restricted to in-frame clones and leaves out a portion. The sample has about 300,000 clones, 86% seen once. Sequencing was done on a sample of PBMCs or T cells enriched from blood (not recorded which). The receptors were gathered from a man aged 25-40 years who had recovered from COVID-19.

V is TRBV4-1 and J is TRBJ1-5; 10 bases match TRBD1. The CDR3 is made up of 16 amino acids. In germline, CDR1 is MGHRA, CDR2 YSYEKL. The trim removed 4 bases at V and 5 bases at J, leaving 8 bases unmatched. Here the CDR3 reads CASSRTGTGAYQPQHF. As DNA, the CDR3 is TGCGCCAGCAGCCGAACCGGGACAGGGGCGTATCAGCCCCAGCATTTT.

The chain links TRBV27 to TRBJ1-1; weak D call: TRBD1 (6 bases). Germline CDR1 is MNHEY and CDR2 is SMNVEV (reference sequence). Trimming took off 5 bases at V and 0 bases at J, with 10 bases between the two ends. The length of the CDR3 is 14 residues. CDR3 coding DNA: TGTGCCAGCAGTCGAGGACAGCTGAACACTGAAGCTTTCTTT. Encoded protein: CASSRGQLNTEAFF.

This chain joins TRBV6-5 and TRBJ1-1; D not certain. Germline V CDR1 and CDR2: MNHEY, SVGAGI. The CDR3 is made up of 14 amino acids. Trimming cost V 1 base and J 7 bases, with 13 bases left between them. The CDR3, as DNA: TGTGCCAGCAGTTACTTGAGGGCCCTAGATGAAGCTTTCTTT. It is translated as CASSYLRALDEAFF.

V and J are TRBV14 and TRBJ2-3; possible D gene TRBD2, 6 bases. Trimming left V 3 bases short and J 1 base short, with 17 bases between. This CDR3 is 17 amino acids long. CDR1 is SGHDN, CDR2 FVKESK, per germline. The DNA for the CDR3 is TGTGCCAGCAGCCAGAGAACTATAGCGGTTGGCACAGATACGCAGTATTTT. This encodes CASSQRTIAVGTDTQYF.

This clone was seen ten or more times. This chain connects TRBV29-1 to TRBJ2-7; TRBD2 matches at 9 bases. Germline V gene lookup returns CDR1 SQVTM and CDR2 ANQGSEA. The CDR3 runs to 11 residues. The J segment lost 7 bases and the V segment lost 7 bases, leaving 5 bases of the junction unmatched. For the CDR3, the DNA is TGCAGCGCCCGACTAGCGGTTGAGCAGTACTTC. Its translation: CSARLAVEQYF.

The chain recombines TRBV5-1 with TRBJ2-3, with TRBD2 identical over 11 bases. Per germline, CDR1 SGHRS and CDR2 YFSETQ. CDR3 length: 14 residues. Germline trimming cut 5 bases from V and 4 bases from J; bases unmatched to any gene: 3. The CDR3 region has the DNA TGCGCCAGCAGTAGCGGGAGGGCCCCAGATACGCAGTATTTT. Its protein product is CASSSGRAPDTQYF.

The V and J genes are TRBV29-1 and TRBJ1-2, with no clear D. Per germline, CDR1 SQVTM and CDR2 ANQGSEA. CDR3 length: 11 amino acids. Trimming stripped 3 bases from V and 8 bases from J, with 10 bases between. The CDR3 DNA reads as TGCAGCGTTGAGGGCGCTGGGGGCTACACCTTC. This gives the protein CSVEGAGGYTF.

In DNA form, the CDR3 reads TGTGCCAGCAGCTTAACATGGGGCCCACAGGGCACTGAAGCTTTCTTT. This sequence encodes CASSLTWGPQGTEAFF. This chain connects TRBV13 to TRBJ1-1, with a possible D match to TRBD1 (6 bases). The CDR3 covers 16 residues. Germline CDR1 and CDR2: PRHDT and FYEKMQ (reference sequence). With 2 bases removed from V and 4 bases from J, the gap between germline ends came to 17 bases.

The CDR3 DNA is TGTGCCAGCAGTTTTAGCGGGAGGGCTAGTAGTCCGGCTTACGAGCAGTACTTC. This codes for CASSFSGRASSPAYEQYF. The chain combines TRBV27 with TRBJ2-7; 11 nucleotides match TRBD2. Trimming cost V 3 bases and J 4 bases; bases outside gene matches: 14. The germline CDR1 and CDR2 sequences are MNHEY and SMNVEV (reference sequence). CDR3 length: 18 amino acids.

The rearrangement links TRBV12-3 or TRBV12-4 to TRBJ1-4; D is undetermined. V lost 0 bases to trimming and J lost 8 bases, with 4 bases between them. CDR3 size: 12 residues. The CDR3 is CASSLAQEKLFF. The DNA of the CDR3 is TGTGCCAGCAGTTTAGCACAGGAAAAACTGTTTTTT.

The genes are TRBV7-9 and TRBJ1-1; 9 positions match TRBD1. The CDR3 extends over 14 amino acids. V lost 4 bases to trimming and J lost 0 bases; unmatched junction nucleotides: 0. CDR1 is SEHNR and CDR2 is FQNEAQ in the germline V gene (reference sequence). The CDR3 region has the DNA TGTGCCAGCAGCTGGGACAGGGTGAACACTGAAGCTTTCTTT. As protein: CASSWDRVNTEAFF.